This T cell receptor (beta chain) originates from a study of blood T cell repertoires in COVID-19. Study summary: Researchers got acute and convalescent COVID-19 samples from the United States, Italy and Spain. In each case, the material was cDNA or gDNA derived from T cells, B-cell-depleted T cells, or PBMCs.

The CDR3 runs 16 residues. V dropped 2 bases and J dropped 5; count of bases not matched to a gene: 11. Germline V CDR1 and CDR2: SGHTA, FQGNSA. In the study's own analysis: Estimates of nucleated cell counts were drawn from the amplification of reference gene primers. The repertoire was sequenced with immunoSEQ multiplex PCR; TCRdb's copy has only in-frame clones and lacks some. V, J and clone size are those of that table, while D and trimming were read from the DNA. The sample holds 110,000 or so clones, around 89% seen once. The sequencing input was peripheral blood. This clonotype was sampled from a human donor in a cohort sampled during active COVID-19. The V gene is TRBV7-2, the J gene TRBJ2-5; 7 bases agree with TRBD1. The CDR3 here is CASSLTSTGVGETQYF. The CDR3 DNA follows: TGTGCCAGCAGCTTAACCTCAACAGGGGTTGGGGAGACCCAGTACTTC.